One and the same sample provided the 30 T cell receptor beta chains below, sequenced in a study of human T cells and chemical hapten exposure. Noted time point: patch test 1, 2 weeks after DPC sensitization. Described treatment: therapeutic diphenylcyclopropenone sensitization with weekly scalp DPC. TCRdb fed the RACE reads into MiXCR, producing one record per CDR3 protein. The sample includes about 120,000 distinct CDR3 sequences, about an eighth of them seen just once. Specimen: whole blood, collected in connection with sensitization to the hapten diphenylcyclopropenone (DPC). The receptors originated from a man younger than 35 with alopecia areata. Some clones in this sample may be carry-over from other donors' samples.

This clonotype has just a few counts. The V gene is TRBV4-1, the J gene TRBJ1-1; a possible D gene is TRBD1 (5 bases). CDR3 length equals 15 residues. The germline V gene encodes CDR1 MGHRA and CDR2 YSYEKL. V was cut by 4 bases and J by 1 base, with 13 bases left in between. Written as DNA, the CDR3 is TGCGCCAGCAGCCGATACCGGGACCAGAACACTGAAGCTTTCTTT. Encoded protein: CASSRYRDQNTEAFF.

The table lists this clonotype with a few counts. The chain couples TRBV7-2 to TRBJ2-3; the match to TRBD1 covers 8 bases. This CDR3 is 15 amino acids long. Germline V gene lookup returns CDR1 SGHTA and CDR2 FQGNSA. V lost 5 bases, J lost 4 bases, and 8 bases stayed unmatched. The CDR3 nucleotides read TGTGCCAGCAGCCTACGAGGACAGGGAGCAGATACGCAGTATTTT. This translates into CASSLRGQGADTQYF. Drawing the rest from reference TRBV7-2 and TRBJ2-3, the complete variable domain is GAGVSQSPSNKVTEKGKDVELRCDPISGHTALYWYRQSLGQGLEFLIYFQGNSAPDKSGLPSDRFSAERTGGSVSTLTIQRTQQEDSAVYLCASSLRGQGADTQYFGPGTRLTVL.

This clonotype appeared many times. The rearrangement joins TRBV20-1 to TRBJ1-5; D gene ambiguous. Germline CDR1 DFQATT, CDR2 SNEGSKA (reference sequence). The CDR3 extends over 15 amino acids. V was pared by 1 base and J by 2 bases, with 12 bases between. In nucleotides, the CDR3 is TGCAGTGCTAGAGTCAAGTATGAAGGCAATCAGCCCCAGCATTTT. It translates to CSARVKYEGNQPQHF.

This clonotype was observed at least ten times. The chain links TRBV20-1 to TRBJ1-1, with D possibly matching TRBD1 (6 bases). Germline assignment: CDR1 DFQATT and CDR2 SNEGSKA (reference sequence). This CDR3 is built from 12 residues. The V gene lost 5 bases and the J gene lost 7 bases, with 14 bases spanning the gap. DNA for the CDR3: TGCAGTGCTGGGGACACAGAGTATGAAGCTTTCTTT. Encoded protein: CSAGDTEYEAFF.

This clonotype was detected many times. The genes are TRBV6-5 and TRBJ2-7; D perhaps matches TRBD2 (5 bases). V lost 4 bases to trimming and J lost 4 bases, with 14 bases between them. This CDR3 region has 14 residues. CDR1 MNHEY and CDR2 SVGAGI come from the germline V gene. Here the CDR3 DNA reads TGTGCCAGCAGTTCTCCGACAAGCGGTTACGAGCAGTACGTC. Protein sequence: CASSSPTSGYEQYV.

This clonotype was observed a single time. The junction differs from germline at one of its ends, possibly a read error. V and J are TRBV2 and TRBJ2-1; unclear D gene. Germline values: CDR1 SNHLY, CDR2 FYNNEI. CDR3 length: 11 amino acids. In DNA, the CDR3 is TGTGCCAGCACTGAAAGATTGGCGCAGTTCTTC. Amino acids: CASTERLAQFF.

This clonotype was observed a handful of times. The chain couples TRBV20-1 to TRBJ1-5; no reliable D call. Trimming took off 0 bases at V and 1 base at J, with 10 bases between the two ends. CDR3 length equals 15 residues. Germline loops: CDR1 DFQATT, CDR2 SNEGSKA (reference sequence). CDR3 nucleotide sequence: TGCAGTGCTAGAGAGGGATCGAAGAGCAATCAGCCCCAGCATTTT. Its protein product is CSAREGSKSNQPQHF.

The genes are TRBV7-3 and TRBJ2-2, with 7 bases identical to TRBD2. V gave up 3 bases and J gave up 4 bases; unmatched junction bases: 8. Germline assignment: CDR1 SGHTA and CDR2 FQGTGA. This CDR3 has 16 amino acids. This CDR3 is CASSFSAGRGTGELFF. CDR3 in DNA: TGTGCCAGCAGCTTTTCTGCGGGGAGGGGCACCGGGGAGCTGTTTTTT.

V and J are TRBV2 and TRBJ2-5; perhaps D is TRBD1 or TRBD2 (5 bases each). The germline gives CDR1 SNHLY, CDR2 FYNNEI. The CDR3 contains 14 residues. V lost 4 bases and J 7 bases, leaving 16 bases between the germline ends. CDR3 bases: TGTGCCAGCAGTGGATTGAGGGGCGGAAGGACCCAGTACTTC. Its translation is CASSGLRGGRTQYF.

The chain uses TRBV29-1 and TRBJ2-7, with D hard to call. Germline V gene lookup returns CDR1 SQVTM and CDR2 ANQGSEA. This CDR3 comprises 12 residues. V dropped 4 bases and J dropped 6 bases, with 13 bases sitting between them. The CDR3 DNA is TGCAGCGTTGGCCCCATTGTGCGCGAGCAGTACTTC. Encoded protein: CSVGPIVREQYF.

This clonotype was seen many times. The chain employs TRBV9 and TRBJ1-3; D is possibly TRBD1 (5 bases). Germline CDR1 and CDR2: SGDLS and YYNGEE. The CDR3 totals 15 residues. Trimming pared 4 bases from V and 0 bases from J, leaving 11 bases between. The CDR3 loop reads CASSPDSFSGNTIYF. The CDR3, as DNA: TGTGCCAGCAGCCCCGACAGCTTCTCTGGAAACACCATATATTTT.

The chain joins TRBV5-1 to TRBJ2-5, with 9 positions matching TRBD1. Trimming at V came to 2 bases and at J to 2 bases, leaving 7 bases not matched to a gene. Germline assignment: CDR1 SGHRS and CDR2 YFSETQ. The CDR3 is 16 residues long. In nucleotides, the CDR3 is TGCGCCAGCAGCTTCTCGGACAGGGGACCTCAAGAGACCCAGTACTTC. Translating gives CASSFSDRGPQETQYF.

A few counts support this clonotype. This chain uses TRBV29-1 with TRBJ2-7; 9 positions match TRBD1. CDR1 and CDR2 from the germline V gene are SQVTM and ANQGSEA. V trimming: 4 bases; J trimming: 6 bases; junction bases outside the gene matches: 10. This CDR3 spans 14 amino acids. CDR3 sequence reads: CSVVGTGTDPEQYF. The DNA for the CDR3 is TGCAGCGTTGTTGGGACAGGGACAGACCCCGAGCAGTACTTC.

This clonotype was detected only a few times. The chain carries TRBV18 and TRBJ2-1; D may be TRBD1 (6 bases). The CDR3 totals 17 residues. CDR1 and CDR2 from the germline V gene are KGHSH and LQKENI. The ends were cut back, 0 bases at V and 4 bases at J, with 16 bases in the middle. The CDR3 loop reads CASSPPSRGLSYNEQFF. CDR3 coding DNA: TGTGCCAGCTCACCACCTTCTAGGGGGTTAAGTTACAATGAGCAGTTCTTC.

This clonotype was detected a few times. V is TRBV10-3 and J is TRBJ2-7; a weak D match, TRBD1 (5 bases). Deletions cut 2 bases from V and 3 bases from J, with 8 bases between. This CDR3 has 13 residues. Germline CDR1 reads ENHRY; CDR2 reads SYGVKD. CDR3 sequence reads: CAISEGANYEQYV. The CDR3 DNA follows: TGTGCCATCAGTGAGGGGGCGAACTACGAGCAGTACGTC.

This clonotype occurred a few times. This chain links TRBV4-3 with TRBJ1-4, with D possibly being TRBD1 (5 bases). The germline V gene encodes CDR1 LGHNA and CDR2 YSLEER. The CDR3 totals 15 residues. V dropped 1 base and J dropped 5 bases, with 11 bases sitting between them. CDR3 sequence: CASSQAGTENEKLFF. CDR3 coding DNA: TGCGCCAGCAGCCAAGCTGGGACGGAGAATGAAAAACTGTTTTTT.

The chain is built from TRBV15 and TRBJ1-1; 7 bases fit TRBD1. The V and J ends lost 1 base and 1 base, in that order; junction bases with no gene match: 6. The CDR3 totals 16 residues. CDR1 is LNHNV, CDR2 YYDKDF, per germline (reference sequence). The CDR3 DNA sequence: TGTGCCACCAGCAGAGGGGGGACAGTGGGGAACACTGAAGCTTTCTTT. Amino acid sequence: CATSRGGTVGNTEAFF.

The chain combines TRBV15 with TRBJ1-1; 9 bases line up with TRBD1. Germline CDR1 reads LNHNV; CDR2 reads YYDKDF (reference sequence). There are 15 residues in the CDR3. Germline trimming cut 2 bases from V and 5 bases from J; bases unmatched to any gene: 6. Here the CDR3 DNA reads TGTGCCACCAGCAGACACAGGGGGCCGGGTACTGAAGCTTTCTTT. It specifies CATSRHRGPGTEAFF. The full variable domain, rest sourced from reference TRBV15 and TRBJ1-1, is DAMVIQNPRYQVTQFGKPVTLSCSQTLNHNVMYWYQQKSSQAPKLLFHYYDKDFNNEADTPDNFQSRRPNTSFCFLDIRSPGLGDTAMYLCATSRHRGPGTEAFFGQGTRLTVV.

This rearrangement joins TRBV7-8 to TRBJ1-5; D might be TRBD1 (5 bases). The germline gives CDR1 SGHVS, CDR2 FQNEAQ. The V end lost 1 base, the J end lost 4 bases, and 11 bases lay between the germline ends. The CDR3 is 15 amino acids. CDR3 coding DNA: TGTGCCAGCAGCTTAGGGCAGGGCGCAAATCAGCCCCAGCATTTT. Protein: CASSLGQGANQPQHF.

V gene TRBV20-1 combines with J gene TRBJ2-7; 8 bases line up with TRBD1. There are 16 residues in the CDR3. With 6 bases clipped from V and 0 bases from J, the junction kept 13 bases outside the gene matches. From germline, CDR1 is DFQATT and CDR2 SNEGSKA (reference sequence). The CDR3 nucleotides are TGCAGTGCCTTCCATATGTGGACAGGGTCCTCCTACGAGCAGTACTTC. It specifies CSAFHMWTGSSYEQYF.

CDR3 in DNA: TGTGCCAGTAGTCCCGGCAGACAGCGAAGGGTCTACAATGAGCAGTTCTTC. Translation gives CASSPGRQRRVYNEQFF. The V call is TRBV19, the J call TRBJ2-1; weak D call: TRBD1 (5 bases). Germline values: CDR1 LNHDA, CDR2 SQIVND (reference sequence). Trimming pared 5 bases from V and 3 bases from J, leaving 20 bases between. This CDR3 spans 17 amino acids.

There are a few counts of this clonotype. The rearrangement links TRBV20-1 to TRBJ1-2; the D is unclear. V dropped 3 bases and J dropped 5 bases, with 10 bases sitting between them. Germline V gives CDR1 DFQATT, CDR2 SNEGSKA (reference sequence). The CDR3 sequence is 12 residues long. In DNA, the CDR3 is TGCAGTGCTAGCCGCACGGGATATGGCTACACCTTC. Protein: CSASRTGYGYTF.

This clonotype was observed many times. V is TRBV27 and J is TRBJ1-5, with unresolved D. The CDR3 has 13 amino acids. Germline V gives CDR1 MNHEY, CDR2 SMNVEV (reference sequence). V was shortened by 8 bases and J by 5 bases, with 13 bases between the two germline ends. As DNA, the CDR3 is TGTGCCAGCGGAGAACGGGCGTATCAGCCCCAGCATTTT. Residues: CASGERAYQPQHF.

This clonotype has ten or more counts. This sequence joins TRBV18 and TRBJ1-4, with D unclear. The CDR3 totals 13 residues. Germline CDR1 is KGHSH and CDR2 is LQKENI. The V gene lost 6 bases and the J gene lost 8 bases, with 13 bases spanning the gap. The CDR3 protein is CASSQEGREKLFF. The CDR3 DNA sequence: TGTGCCAGCTCTCAGGAGGGTCGCGAAAAACTGTTTTTT. The complete variable domain, with remaining parts taken from reference TRBV18 and TRBJ1-4, reads NAGVMQNPRHLVRRRGQEARLRCSPMKGHSHVYWYRQLPEEGLKFMVYLQKENIIDESGMPKERFSAEFPKEGPSILRIQQVVRGDSAAYFCASSQEGREKLFFGSGTQLSVL.

The chain couples TRBV27 to TRBJ1-1; the D is unclear. Trimming pared 2 bases from V and 4 bases from J, leaving 11 bases between. The CDR3 is 14 residues long. Germline V CDR1 and CDR2: MNHEY, SMNVEV (reference sequence). The CDR3 nucleotides read TGTGCCAGCAGTTTAGGGTGGGGTTTCACTGAAGCTTTCTTT. This sequence encodes CASSLGWGFTEAFF.

The J gene is TRBJ2-3, the V gene TRBV20-1; D might be TRBD1 or TRBD2, each matching 6 bases. The V end was cut by 1 base, the J end by 0 bases, with 11 bases between. From germline, CDR1 is DFQATT and CDR2 SNEGSKA (reference sequence). The length of the CDR3 is 15 residues. CDR3 residues: CSARVTGASTDTQYF. The DNA for the CDR3 is TGCAGTGCTAGAGTTACGGGGGCCAGCACAGATACGCAGTATTTT.

The chain joins TRBV7-2 to TRBJ2-5; 11 bases align to TRBD2. The germline V gene has CDR1 SGHTA and CDR2 FQGNSA. V lost 3 bases to trimming and J lost 0 bases; unmatched junction nucleotides: 3. The CDR3 is 16 residues long. CDR3 amino acids: CASSLGGLADQETQYF. CDR3 DNA sequence: TGTGCCAGCAGCTTGGGGGGACTAGCGGACCAAGAGACCCAGTACTTC.

The chain combines TRBV14 with TRBJ1-6, with no clear D. Germline lookup yields CDR1 SGHDN and CDR2 FVKESK. The CDR3 runs 13 residues. V dropped 4 bases and J dropped 9 bases, with 10 bases sitting between them. CDR3 DNA: TGTGCCAGCAGCCGGGCCTCTTCTTCACCCCTCCACTTT. It is translated as CASSRASSSPLHF.

This clonotype showed up just a few times. The chain uses TRBV11-2 and TRBJ2-5; D is perhaps TRBD2 (6 bases). V gave up 10 bases and J gave up 4 bases, with 19 bases separating them. CDR3 length: 14 residues. Germline CDR1 and CDR2: SGHAT and FQNNGV. CDR3 sequence: CATQLVRGGETQYF. The CDR3 bases are TGTGCCACCCAACTTGTAAGGGGAGGAGAGACCCAGTACTTC.

The table lists this clonotype with a few counts. The chain has TRBV28 and TRBJ2-1; D uncertain. CDR1 and CDR2 (germline): MDHEN, SYDVKM. Trimming took off 2 bases at V and 10 bases at J, with 9 bases between the two ends. The length of the CDR3 is 12 residues. CDR3 nucleotides: TGTGCCAGCAGTTTAATGGCAGGCGAGCAGTTCTTC. Protein sequence: CASSLMAGEQFF.